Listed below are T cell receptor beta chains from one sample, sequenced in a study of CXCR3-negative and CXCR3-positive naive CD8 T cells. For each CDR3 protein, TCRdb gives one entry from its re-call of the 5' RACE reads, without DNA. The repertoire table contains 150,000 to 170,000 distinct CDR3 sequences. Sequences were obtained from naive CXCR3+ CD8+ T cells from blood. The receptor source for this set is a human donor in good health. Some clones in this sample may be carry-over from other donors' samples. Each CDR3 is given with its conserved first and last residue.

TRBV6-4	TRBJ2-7	CASSDSTGDEQYF
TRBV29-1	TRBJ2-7	CSVEEIGTGVAYEQYF
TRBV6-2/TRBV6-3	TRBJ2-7	CASSYQPEAYEQYF
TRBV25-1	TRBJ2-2	CASSESAGPGELFF
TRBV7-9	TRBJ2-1	CASSPGLAGASSYNEQFF
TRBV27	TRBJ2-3	CASSWAGLSGGTDTQYF
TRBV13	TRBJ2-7	CASSLGRSGMVHEQYF
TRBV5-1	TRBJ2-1	CASSLGRDVNEQFF
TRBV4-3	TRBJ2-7	CASSQDPTSGGYEQYF
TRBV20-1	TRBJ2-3	CSALQTSGGITQYF
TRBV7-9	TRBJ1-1	CASSFLSGGWNAEAFF
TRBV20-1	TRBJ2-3	CSARDTDTQYF
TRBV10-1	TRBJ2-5	CASSESTTGGAIWETQYF
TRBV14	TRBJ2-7	CASSILDYQEQYF
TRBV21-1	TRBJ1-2	CANSNSPGQRVEYNYGYTF
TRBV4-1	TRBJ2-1	CASSPGSNEQFF
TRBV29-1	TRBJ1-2	CSAEDTQGYTF
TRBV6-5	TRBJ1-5	CASSSQGNQPQHF
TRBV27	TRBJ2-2	CASSFIIAGTGELFF
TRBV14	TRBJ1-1	CASSQELGNTEAFF
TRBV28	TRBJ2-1	CASSRRLASYNEQFF
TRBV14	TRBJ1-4	CASSQDPVRGGYEKLFF